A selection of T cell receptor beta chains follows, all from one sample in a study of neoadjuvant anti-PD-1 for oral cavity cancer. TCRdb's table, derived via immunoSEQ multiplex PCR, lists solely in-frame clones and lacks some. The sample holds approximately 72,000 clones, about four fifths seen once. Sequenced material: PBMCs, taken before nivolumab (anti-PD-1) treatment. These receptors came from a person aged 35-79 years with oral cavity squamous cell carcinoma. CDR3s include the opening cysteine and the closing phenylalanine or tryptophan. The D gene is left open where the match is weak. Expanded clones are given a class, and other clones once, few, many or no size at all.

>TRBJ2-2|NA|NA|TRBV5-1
CASSLLGLNTGELFF
TGCGCCAGCAGCTTGTTAGGGCTGAACACCGGGGAGCTGTTTTTT
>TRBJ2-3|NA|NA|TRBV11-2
CASSAWTASTDTQYF
TGTGCCAGCAGCGCATGGACGGCGAGCACAGATACGCAGTATTTT
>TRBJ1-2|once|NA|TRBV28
CATTGGNYGYTF
TGTGCCACCACCGGGGGTAACTATGGCTACACCTTC
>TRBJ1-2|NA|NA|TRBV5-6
CASSYTNYGYTF
TGTGCCAGCAGCTACACCAACTATGGCTACACCTTC
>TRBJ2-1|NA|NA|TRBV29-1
CSALLVSYNEQFF
TGCAGCGCCCTACTAGTCTCCTACAATGAGCAGTTCTTC
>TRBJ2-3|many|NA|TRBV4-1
CASSQMGSGSTDTQYF
TGCGCCAGCAGCCAAATGGGAAGCGGAAGCACAGATACGCAGTATTTT
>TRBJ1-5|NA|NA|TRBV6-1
CASSEAGNQPQHF
TGTGCCAGCAGTGAAGCCGGGAATCAGCCCCAGCATTTT
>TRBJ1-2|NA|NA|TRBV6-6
CASSYTSGYTF
TGTGCCAGCAGTTACACATCTGGCTACACCTTC
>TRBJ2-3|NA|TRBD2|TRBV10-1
CASSESLAGTDTQYF
TGCGCCAGCAGTGAGTCGCTAGCGGGAACAGATACGCAGTATTTT
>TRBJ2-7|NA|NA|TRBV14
CASSHPWYSYEQYF
TGTGCCAGCAGCCACCCTTGGTACAGCTACGAGCAGTACTTC
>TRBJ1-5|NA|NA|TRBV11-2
CASSPNEDQPQHF
TGTGCCAGCAGCCCAAACGAGGATCAGCCCCAGCATTTT
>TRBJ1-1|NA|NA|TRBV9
CASSVEEGLNTEAFF
TGTGCCAGCAGCGTAGAGGAGGGGTTGAACACTGAAGCTTTCTTT
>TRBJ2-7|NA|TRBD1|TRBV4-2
CASSERGQASYEQYF
TGTGCCAGCAGCGAGAGGGGGCAGGCCTCCTACGAGCAGTACTTC
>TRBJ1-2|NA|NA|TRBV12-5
CASGLLGGRDGYTF
TGTGCTAGTGGTTTGTTGGGGGGCAGGGATGGCTACACCTTC
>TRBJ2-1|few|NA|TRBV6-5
CASSNRIHNEQFF
TGTGCCAGCAGCAACAGGATCCACAATGAGCAGTTCTTC
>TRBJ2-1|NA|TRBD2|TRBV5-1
CASSWTPTSGGSEQFF
TGCGCCAGCAGCTGGACACCGACTAGCGGGGGGTCTGAGCAGTTCTTC
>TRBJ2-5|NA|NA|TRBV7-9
CASSRFRETQYF
TGTGCCAGCAGCCGATTCAGAGAGACCCAGTACTTC
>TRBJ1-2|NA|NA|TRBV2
CASLDITRYTF
TGTGCCAGCTTGGACATCACCCGCTACACCTTC
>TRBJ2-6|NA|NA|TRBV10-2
CASSVGRSGANVLTF
TGCGCCAGCAGTGTGGGACGCTCTGGGGCCAACGTCCTGACTTTC
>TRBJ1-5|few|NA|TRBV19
CASSPHWTLKGNQPQHF
TGTGCCAGTAGTCCTCACTGGACCCTCAAGGGCAATCAGCCCCAGCATTTT
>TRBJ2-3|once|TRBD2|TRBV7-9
CASSLGLAGGVADTQYF
TGTGCCAGCAGCTTAGGGCTAGCGGGAGGTGTGGCAGATACGCAGTATTTT
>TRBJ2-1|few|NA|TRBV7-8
CASSPRVAVNEQFF
TGTGCCAGCAGCCCTCGGGTAGCGGTCAATGAGCAGTTCTTC
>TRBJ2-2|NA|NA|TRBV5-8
CASSFSPGRRTGELFF
TGTGCCAGCAGCTTTTCCCCGGGGCGGAGGACCGGGGAGCTGTTTTTT
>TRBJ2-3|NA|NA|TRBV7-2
CASSLSIWGPGTDTQYF
TGTGCCAGCAGCTTAAGTATCTGGGGACCAGGGACAGATACGCAGTATTTT
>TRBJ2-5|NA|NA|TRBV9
CASSVASRTLQETQYF
TGTGCCAGCAGCGTAGCATCAAGGACGCTCCAAGAGACCCAGTACTTC
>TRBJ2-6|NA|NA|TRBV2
CASSDRRDFSGANVLTF
TGTGCCAGCAGTGATCGGCGGGACTTCTCTGGGGCCAACGTCCTGACTTTC
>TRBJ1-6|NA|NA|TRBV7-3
CASSLSSYNSPLHF
TGTGCCAGCAGCTTGAGCTCCTATAATTCACCCCTCCACTTT
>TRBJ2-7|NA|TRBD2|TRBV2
CASSGGTSGSYEQYF
TGTGCCAGCAGTGGAGGGACTAGCGGTTCCTACGAGCAGTACTTC
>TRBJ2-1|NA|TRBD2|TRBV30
CACWRGVQFF
TGTGCCTGCTGGCGGGGGGTTCAGTTCTTC
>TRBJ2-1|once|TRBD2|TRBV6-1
CASSKGLLAGGQNEQFF
TGTGCCAGCAGTAAAGGACTACTAGCGGGGGGGCAGAATGAGCAGTTCTTC
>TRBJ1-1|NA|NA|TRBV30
CAWSVLYRDRGEAFF
TGTGCCTGGAGTGTACTTTACAGGGACCGTGGTGAAGCTTTCTTT
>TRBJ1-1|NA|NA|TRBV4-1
CASRAGTSGAEAFF
TGCGCCAGCAGGGCCGGGACATCAGGGGCTGAAGCTTTCTTT
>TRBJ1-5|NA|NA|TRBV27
CASSGRGGGIAQPQHF
TGTGCCAGCAGTGGTCGAGGTGGGGGGATCGCGCAGCCCCAGCATTTT
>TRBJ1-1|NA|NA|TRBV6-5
CASSYSRSGDTEAFF
TGTGCCAGCAGTTACTCCCGGTCGGGAGACACTGAAGCTTTCTTT
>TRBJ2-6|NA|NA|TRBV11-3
CASSLAGANVLTF
TGTGCCAGCAGCTTAGCCGGGGCCAACGTCCTGACTTTC
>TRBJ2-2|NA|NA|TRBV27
CASSPSVRELFF
TGTGCCAGCAGTCCCTCTGTACGGGAGCTGTTTTTT
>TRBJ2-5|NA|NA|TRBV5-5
CASSLADGGVATQYF
TGTGCCAGCAGCTTAGCGGACGGGGGAGTCGCGACCCAGTACTTC
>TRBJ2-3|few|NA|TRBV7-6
CASSNADTQYF
TGTGCCAGCAGCAACGCCGATACGCAGTATTTT
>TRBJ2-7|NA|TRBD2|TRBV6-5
CASSYFFGGDYEQYF
TGTGCCAGCAGTTACTTTTTCGGGGGGGACTACGAGCAGTACTTC
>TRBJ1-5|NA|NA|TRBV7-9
CASNFTKGADQPQHF
TGTGCCAGCAACTTCACAAAGGGAGCGGATCAGCCCCAGCATTTT
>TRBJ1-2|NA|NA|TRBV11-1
CASSSSSWGRGYGYTF
TGTGCCAGCAGCTCGAGCAGTTGGGGCAGGGGCTATGGCTACACCTTC
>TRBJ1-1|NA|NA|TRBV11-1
CASTRETGEAFF
TGTGCCAGCACTCGTGAAACCGGTGAAGCTTTCTTT
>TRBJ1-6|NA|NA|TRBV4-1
CASKTPGDSPLHF
TGCGCCAGCAAGACGCCGGGAGATTCACCCCTCCACTTT
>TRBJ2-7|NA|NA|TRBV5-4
CASSPDPGLQQYF
TGTGCCAGCAGCCCGGACCCGGGTCTTCAGCAGTACTTC
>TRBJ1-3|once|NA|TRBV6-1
CASSSTVSNTIYF
TGTGCCAGCAGCTCAACCGTGAGCAACACCATATATTTT
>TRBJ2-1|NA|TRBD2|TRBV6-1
CASSFLAGGNNEQFF
TGTGCCAGCAGTTTCCTAGCGGGGGGAAACAATGAGCAGTTCTTC
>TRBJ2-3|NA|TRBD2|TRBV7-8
CASSPLRLAGNTDTQYF
TGTGCCAGCAGCCCTCTCCGACTAGCGGGCAACACAGATACGCAGTATTTT
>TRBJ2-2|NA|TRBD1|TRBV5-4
CASTQGQGTAGELFF
TGTGCCAGCACCCAAGGACAGGGCACGGCCGGGGAGCTGTTTTTT
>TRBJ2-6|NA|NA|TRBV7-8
CASSLILGPGANVLTF
TGTGCCAGCAGCTTAATATTGGGGCCTGGGGCCAACGTCCTGACTTTC
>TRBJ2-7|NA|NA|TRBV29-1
CSVENGTPDAYEQYF
TGCAGCGTTGAAAACGGAACCCCCGACGCCTACGAGCAGTACTTC
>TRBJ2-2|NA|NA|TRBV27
CASSPTANTGELFF
TGTGCCAGCAGTCCGACAGCGAACACCGGGGAGCTGTTTTTT